The sequence of this T cell receptor (beta chain) was determined in a study of CD8+ T cells in alopecia areata. Investigators isolated RNA and reverse transcribed it into cDNA to act as the sequencing template. Using immunoSEQ multiplex PCR, the repertoire was profiled, and TCRdb retains in-frame clones only, with some absent. The sample contains 200,000 to 250,000 clones, roughly 64% of which appear only once. The CDR3 is made up of 15 amino acids. Germline CDR1 SEHNR, CDR2 FQNEAQ (reference sequence). The ends were cut back, 0 bases at V and 6 bases at J, with 14 bases in the middle. Treatment here: oral pan-JAK inhibitor, 5-10 mg twice daily. Sorting of PBMCs yielded the CD4+ and CD8+ T cells.

The source is a human donor with alopecia areata. The chain carries TRBV7-9 and TRBJ2-5; D tentatively reads TRBD1 or TRBD2 (6 bases each). Sequences were derived from CD4+ T cells sorted from blood, sampled at week 4, from a patient treated with tofacitinib. The CDR3 coding sequence is TGTGCCAGCAGCTTAGCTGGGGGCGGCGGGAAGACCCAGTACTTC. Protein product: CASSLAGGGGKTQYF.